This T cell receptor (beta chain) was documented in a study of T cell repertoires in cytomegalovirus infection. Turning to the study itself: Recently identified HLA-C-restricted CMV epitopes were among the peptides used. The public TCR beta signatures pointed to both CMV infection and matching HLA type. Study outcomes and limitations: Summed frequency of shared TCR beta families picked out CMV carriers who also had the relevant HLA. The ex vivo response was dominated by HLA-C-restricted CMV-specific TCR beta clonotypes.

V was pared by 3 bases and J by 6 bases, with 16 bases between. CDR3 size: 15 residues. Looked up from germline, CDR1 is SGHTA and CDR2 is FQGNSA. MiXCR, applied by TCRdb to the reads, yields one record per CDR3 protein. The data contain about 830,000 distinct CDR3 sequences, approximately 32% of them singletons. A remark on this clonotype: What it binds is unknown.

This TCR came from a human donor in good health (CMV status not recorded). Some clones in this sample may be carry-over from other donors' samples. The chain joins TRBV7-2 to TRBJ2-3; D perhaps matches TRBD1 (7 bases). Sequencing was performed on cultured CD8+ T cells from PBMCs, taken from culture after CMV antigen stimulation. This CDR3 reads CASSLGGQFFDTQYF. As DNA, the CDR3 is TGTGCCAGCAGCTTGGGGGGACAGTTCTTCGATACGCAGTATTTT.